A selection of T cell receptor beta chains follows, all from one sample in a study of T cell responses to AZD1222 COVID-19 vaccine. Assay used: immunoSEQ multiplex PCR; TCRdb lists only in-frame clones, some missing. The table has under 150,000 clones, about 89% seen once. Specimen: peripheral blood, collected 28 days after the second AZD1222 dose. These receptors all come from an adult who received the AZD1222 COVID-19 vaccine. Both conserved end residues are part of each CDR3. Each record gives: J gene, D gene, V gene, clone size, CDR3 DNA, CDR3 protein. The D gene is left open where the match is weak. The size field is filled for only some rows; it gives once, few, many or a size class.

>TRBJ1-1|-|TRBV29-1|-
TGCAGCGTTGACGAAAGGTTTGACACTGAAGCTTTCTTT
CSVDERFDTEAFF
>TRBJ2-1|TRBD2|TRBV9|-
TGTGCCAGCAGCGAATCAGGGACTAGATACAATGAGCAGTTCTTC
CASSESGTRYNEQFF
>TRBJ2-7|-|TRBV7-9|-
TGTGCCAGCAGCTTAAACGACGGTCCCTACGAGCAGTACTTC
CASSLNDGPYEQYF
>TRBJ2-7|TRBD1|TRBV18|few
TGTGCCAGCTCACCGACAGGGTACGAGCAGTACTTC
CASSPTGYEQYF
>TRBJ1-1|TRBD1|TRBV27|once
TGTGCCAGCAGTTTGGGCGCCGGACAGGGGGAAGCTTTCTTT
CASSLGAGQGEAFF
>TRBJ1-1|-|TRBV14|many
TGTGCCAGCAGCCAAGAGCTGACAGTGTGGATGGCTTTCTTT
CASSQELTVWMAFF
>TRBJ2-3|-|TRBV6-5|-
TGTGCCAGCAGTTATTTGGAAGGCACAGATACGCAGTATTTT
CASSYLEGTDTQYF
>TRBJ1-5|-|TRBV6-5|-
TGTGCCAGCCAACTTGGGGGAAGCAATCAGCCCCAGCATTTT
CASQLGGSNQPQHF
>TRBJ1-1|-|TRBV2|-
TGTGCCAGCAGTGAACTGGGGCCAATGAACACTGAAGCTTTCTTT
CASSELGPMNTEAFF
>TRBJ1-2|TRBD1|TRBV6-5|-
TGTGCCAGCAGTTACTCGACAGGGAATTTAGGCTACACCTTC
CASSYSTGNLGYTF
>TRBJ2-7|-|TRBV3-1/TRBV3-2|-
TGTGCCAGCAGCCAAGACCACAGCTACTACGAGCAGTACTTC
CASSQDHSYYEQYF
>TRBJ1-1|-|TRBV4-3|-
TGCGCCAGCAGCCAAGATTCATCAGGGTTTCCTGAAGCTTTCTTT
CASSQDSSGFPEAFF
>TRBJ1-6|-|TRBV10-2|-
TGCGCCAGCAGTCTCCCCTACCCGAATTCACCCCTCCACTTT
CASSLPYPNSPLHF
>TRBJ1-3|-|TRBV19|-
TGTGCCAGTAGTGACAGGTTCTCTGGAAACACCATATATTTT
CASSDRFSGNTIYF
>TRBJ1-2|-|TRBV30|-
TGTGCCTGGAGGGGAGGGTTCACGGAGACCTATGGCTACACCTTC
CAWRGGFTETYGYTF
>TRBJ1-6|TRBD1|TRBV5-5|-
TGTGCCAGCAGTCCTGCCGGGACAGTGTATTCACCCCTCCACTTT
CASSPAGTVYSPLHF
>TRBJ2-2|TRBD2|TRBV18|-
TGTGCCAGCTCACCACTCGGACTAGCGGACACCGGGGAGCTGTTTTTT
CASSPLGLADTGELFF
>TRBJ1-2|-|TRBV7-2|few
TGTGCCAGCAGCCTTTTCCTTTTGGGCTACACCTTC
CASSLFLLGYTF
>TRBJ2-7|TRBD2|TRBV7-9|once
TGTGCCAGCAGCTTGCTAGCGGGGGGCTCCTACGAGCAGTACTTC
CASSLLAGGSYEQYF
>TRBJ2-5|-|TRBV18|-
TGTGCCAGCTCACCAAGGGAAGAGACCCAGTACTTC
CASSPREETQYF
>TRBJ1-6|TRBD1|TRBV10-3|-
TGTGCCACGGACAGGGGGTATAATTCACCCCTCCACTTT
CATDRGYNSPLHF
>TRBJ2-4|-|TRBV7-3|-
TGTGCCAGCAGCCTCGAGGGGGTAGCCAAAAACATTCAGTACTTC
CASSLEGVAKNIQYF
>TRBJ1-2|TRBD1|TRBV6-4|-
TGTGCCAGCAGTGCGGGACAGGCCGGCGGCTACACCTTC
CASSAGQAGGYTF
>TRBJ2-3|-|TRBV5-1|-
TGCGCCAGCAGGGAGGCAGGGCACGGCACAGATACGCAGTATTTT
CASREAGHGTDTQYF
>TRBJ2-1|-|TRBV5-5|-
TGTGCCAGCAGCTTGGACAGGGGAGGGTCCTACAATGAGCAGTTCTTC
CASSLDRGGSYNEQFF
>TRBJ2-7|TRBD2|TRBV5-1|-
TGCGCCAGCAGCGTAGCGGGAGGGCCCTACGAGCAGTACTTC
CASSVAGGPYEQYF
>TRBJ2-2|TRBD1|TRBV30|-
TGTGCCGGGGGACAGGGGACCACCGGGGAGCTGTTTTTT
CAGGQGTTGELFF
>TRBJ2-5|-|TRBV19|-
TGTGCCAGTAGTATAGGTCAGGGAGTCGAGACCCAGTACTTC
CASSIGQGVETQYF
>TRBJ1-5|-|TRBV27|-
TGTGCCAGCAGTTTTGGAGGTGACAATCAGCCCCAGCATTTT
CASSFGGDNQPQHF
>TRBJ1-1|-|TRBV18|-
TGTGCCAGCTCACCAACGCCGGGTAGTGGTTACACTGAAGCTTTCTTT
CASSPTPGSGYTEAFF
>TRBJ1-1|-|TRBV5-1|once
TGCGCCAGCAGCTCCCTAACAGGGATCGTCCGCACTGAAGCTTTCTTT
CASSSLTGIVRTEAFF
>TRBJ1-2|-|TRBV7-9|-
TGTGCCAGCAGCCTCTATCAACTGAGGGGCCTGGGGGGCTACACCTTC
CASSLYQLRGLGGYTF
>TRBJ2-2|TRBD2|TRBV7-2|-
TGTGCCAGCAGCCTAAGCGGGGGCCCGAACACCGGGGAGCTGTTTTTT
CASSLSGGPNTGELFF
>TRBJ2-7|TRBD2|TRBV10-2|-
TGCGCCAGCACCCCCGAAGGTTTTAGCGGGGACGAGCAGTACTTC
CASTPEGFSGDEQYF
>TRBJ2-7|-|TRBV20-1|-
TGCAGTGCTAGCAGGGGCCACGAGCAGTACTTC
CSASRGHEQYF
>TRBJ1-1|-|TRBV2|-
TGTGCCAGCAGTTCGATGGGGATGAACACTGAAGCTTTCTTT
CASSSMGMNTEAFF
>TRBJ2-1|-|TRBV18|once
TGTGCCAGCTCACCAGGGAACAATGAGCAGTTCTTC
CASSPGNNEQFF
>TRBJ1-5|-|TRBV7-9|-
TGTGCCAGCAGCTTAGGTCTCCATAGCAATCAGCCCCAGCATTTT
CASSLGLHSNQPQHF
>TRBJ1-3|-|TRBV30|once
TGTGCCTGGTCTGGAGCAGTGGCCGTAACCATATATTTT
CAWSGAVAVTIYF
>TRBJ2-1|TRBD1|TRBV4-1|-
TGCGCCAGCAGGAGGACAGGGAACTACAATGAGCAGTTCTTC
CASRRTGNYNEQFF
>TRBJ1-5|-|TRBV3-1/TRBV3-2|-
TGTGCCAGCAGCCAAGATTGGAATCAGCCCCAGCATTTT
CASSQDWNQPQHF
>TRBJ1-5|-|TRBV6-1|-
TGTGCCAGCAGTGGTCTAGCACCCAGGAGCAATCAGCCCCAGCATTTT
CASSGLAPRSNQPQHF
>TRBJ1-1|-|TRBV7-2|-
TGTGCCAGCAGCTCCGCACAGCGGTACACTGAAGCTTTCTTT
CASSSAQRYTEAFF
>TRBJ2-3|-|TRBV19|-
TGTGCCAGTAGTCCGCGTGAAGGGGCGCAGTATTTT
CASSPREGAQYF
>TRBJ2-1|-|TRBV15|-
TGTGCCACCAGCAGAGGGACACCCTACAATGAGCAGTTCTTC
CATSRGTPYNEQFF
>TRBJ1-1|TRBD1|TRBV18|-
TGTGCCAGCTCACCATACAGGGGGGCTGAAGCTTTCTTT
CASSPYRGAEAFF
>TRBJ2-1|TRBD2|TRBV3-1/TRBV3-2|-
TGTGCCAGCAGTCCAGCGGGGGGTCGCGGGAGAACCCTGTATGAGCAGTTCTTC
CASSPAGGRGRTLYEQFF
>TRBJ1-6|-|TRBV25-1|-
TGTGCCAGCAGTGAGGCCGGGGGCAGTTCACCCCTCCACTTT
CASSEAGGSSPLHF
>TRBJ1-2|TRBD1|TRBV19|-
TGTGCCAGTAGCGAACAGGGGGCAGGAAACTATGGCTACACCTTC
CASSEQGAGNYGYTF
>TRBJ2-7|-|TRBV13|-
TGTGCCAGCAGCCCACGCCTAGGAACGGTTGAGCAGTACTTC
CASSPRLGTVEQYF
>TRBJ2-7|-|TRBV6-5|-
TGTGCCAGCAGTTATAGACAGACGACCTCCTACGAGCAGTACTTC
CASSYRQTTSYEQYF
>TRBJ2-5|-|TRBV3-1/TRBV3-2|-
TGTGCCAGCAGCCCCGTAGGGGGCGGGGGGCCGGAGACCCAGTACTTC
CASSPVGGGGPETQYF
>TRBJ2-5|TRBD2|TRBV27|-
TGTGCCAGCAGTTATCAGGCTAGCGGTCTGGGGACCCAGTACTTC
CASSYQASGLGTQYF
>TRBJ2-3|-|TRBV21-1|-
TGTGCCAGCAGCAAAGTAGAGAGGACTAGCGGGCCTGGGGTGGATGGAGATACGCAGTATTTT
CASSKVERTSGPGVDGDTQYF
>TRBJ2-1|-|TRBV7-2|-
TGTGCCAGCAGCTCCCCGCCCGGTAACAATGAGCAGTTCTTC
CASSSPPGNNEQFF
>TRBJ2-2|-|TRBV5-1|-
TGCGCCAGCGGCCGGGAGCGAGGCACCGGGGAGCTGTTTTTT
CASGRERGTGELFF
>TRBJ2-2|-|TRBV2|-
TGTGCCAGCAGTGAAAGCGTCACCGGGGAGCTGTTTTTT
CASSESVTGELFF
>TRBJ2-3|TRBD2|TRBV6-5|-
TGTGCCGGCGGGACTAGCGGGAGGGATACGCAGTATTTT
CAGGTSGRDTQYF
>TRBJ1-2|-|TRBV4-3|-
TGCGCCAGCAGCCAAGAACTCACAGAGAGCTATGGCTACACCTTC
CASSQELTESYGYTF